This T cell receptor (beta chain) was captured in a study of cytomegalovirus exposure and HLA in healthy donors. Regarding the study as a whole: The study designated about 180 TCR beta chains cytomegalovirus-associated.

The table lists this clone with a count of one. Antigen: not known. Assay used: immunoSEQ multiplex PCR; TCRdb lists only in-frame clones, some missing. Altogether roughly 64,000 clones are present, about 95% being singletons, with the ten largest covering approximately 5.4%. The CDR3 covers 13 residues. Germline V CDR1 and CDR2: KGHSH, LQKENI. V shed 3 bases and J shed 0 bases, with 6 bases lying between them. Sequenced input: PBMCs. The J gene is TRBJ2-7, the V gene TRBV18; D not resolved. The clonotype was recovered from a woman aged 18-29 years in good health and CMV-seropositive. This chain's CDR3 is CASSPGNSYEQYF. CDR3 bases: TGTGCCAGCTCACCGGGCAACTCCTACGAGCAGTACTTC.